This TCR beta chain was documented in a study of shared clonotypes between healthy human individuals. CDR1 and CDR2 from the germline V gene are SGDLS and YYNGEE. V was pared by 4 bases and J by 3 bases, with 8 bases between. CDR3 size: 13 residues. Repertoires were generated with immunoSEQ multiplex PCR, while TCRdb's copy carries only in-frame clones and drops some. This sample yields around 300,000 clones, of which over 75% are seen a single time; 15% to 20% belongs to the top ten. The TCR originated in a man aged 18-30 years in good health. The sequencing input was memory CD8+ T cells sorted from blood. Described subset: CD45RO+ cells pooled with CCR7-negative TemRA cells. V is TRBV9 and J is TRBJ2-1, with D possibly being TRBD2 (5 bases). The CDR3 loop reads CASSWGDYNEQFF. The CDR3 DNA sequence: TGTGCCAGCAGCTGGGGAGACTACAATGAGCAGTTCTTC.